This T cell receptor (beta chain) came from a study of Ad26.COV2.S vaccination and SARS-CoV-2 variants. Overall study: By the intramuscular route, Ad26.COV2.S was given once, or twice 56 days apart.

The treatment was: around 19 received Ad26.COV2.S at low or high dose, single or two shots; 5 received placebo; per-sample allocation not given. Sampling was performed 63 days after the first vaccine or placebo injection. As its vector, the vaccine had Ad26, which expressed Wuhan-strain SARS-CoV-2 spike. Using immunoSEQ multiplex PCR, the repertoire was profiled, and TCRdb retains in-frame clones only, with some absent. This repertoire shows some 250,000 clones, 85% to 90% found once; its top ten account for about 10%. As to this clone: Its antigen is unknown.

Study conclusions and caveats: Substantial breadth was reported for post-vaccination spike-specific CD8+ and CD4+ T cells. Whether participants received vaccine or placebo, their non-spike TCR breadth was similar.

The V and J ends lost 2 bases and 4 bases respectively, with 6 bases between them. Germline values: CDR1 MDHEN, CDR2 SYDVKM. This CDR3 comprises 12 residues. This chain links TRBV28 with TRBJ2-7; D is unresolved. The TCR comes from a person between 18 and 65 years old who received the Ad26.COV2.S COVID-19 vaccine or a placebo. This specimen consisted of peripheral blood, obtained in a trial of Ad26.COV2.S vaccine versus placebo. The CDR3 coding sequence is TGTGCCAGCAGTTTACTGGAGTACGAGCAGTACTTC. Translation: CASSLLEYEQYF.